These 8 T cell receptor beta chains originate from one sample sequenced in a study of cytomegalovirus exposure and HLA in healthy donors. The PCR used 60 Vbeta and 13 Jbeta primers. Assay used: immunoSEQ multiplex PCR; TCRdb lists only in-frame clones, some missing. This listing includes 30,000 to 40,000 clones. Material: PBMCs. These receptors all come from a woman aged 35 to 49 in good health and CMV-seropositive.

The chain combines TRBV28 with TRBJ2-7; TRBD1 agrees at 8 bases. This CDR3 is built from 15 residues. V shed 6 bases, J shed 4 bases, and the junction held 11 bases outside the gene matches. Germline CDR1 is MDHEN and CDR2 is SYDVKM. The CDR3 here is CASSYMGDRFYEQYF. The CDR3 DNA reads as TGTGCCAGCAGCTACATGGGGGACAGGTTTTACGAGCAGTACTTC.

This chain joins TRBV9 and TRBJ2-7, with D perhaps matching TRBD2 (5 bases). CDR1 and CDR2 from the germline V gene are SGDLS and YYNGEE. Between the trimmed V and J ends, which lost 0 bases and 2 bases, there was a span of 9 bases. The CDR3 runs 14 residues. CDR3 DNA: TGTGCCAGCAGCGTAGGGACTGGCACCTACGAGCAGTACTTC. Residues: CASSVGTGTYEQYF.

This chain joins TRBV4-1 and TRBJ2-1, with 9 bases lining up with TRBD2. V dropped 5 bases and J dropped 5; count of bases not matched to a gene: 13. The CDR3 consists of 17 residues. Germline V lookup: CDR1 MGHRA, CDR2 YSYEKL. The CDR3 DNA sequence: TGCGCCAGCAGCTTAGCGATTAGCGGGGGCACCGACAATGAGCAGTTCTTC. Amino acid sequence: CASSLAISGGTDNEQFF.

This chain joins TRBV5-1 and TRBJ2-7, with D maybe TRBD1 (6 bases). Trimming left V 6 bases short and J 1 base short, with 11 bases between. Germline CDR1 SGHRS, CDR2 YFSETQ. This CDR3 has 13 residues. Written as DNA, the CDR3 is TGCGCCAGCAACACAGGGAGATCCTACGAGCAGTACTTC. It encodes CASNTGRSYEQYF.

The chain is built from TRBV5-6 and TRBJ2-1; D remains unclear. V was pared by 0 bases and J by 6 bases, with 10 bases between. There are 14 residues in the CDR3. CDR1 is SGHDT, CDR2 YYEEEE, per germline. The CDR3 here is CASSLGEIPNEQFF. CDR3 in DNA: TGTGCCAGCAGCTTGGGAGAGATCCCCAATGAGCAGTTCTTC.

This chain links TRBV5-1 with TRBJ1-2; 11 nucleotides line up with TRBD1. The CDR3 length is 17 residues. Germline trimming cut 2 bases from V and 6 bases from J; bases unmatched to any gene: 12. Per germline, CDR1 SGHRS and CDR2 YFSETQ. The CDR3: CASSLNPPGQGADGYTF. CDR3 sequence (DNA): TGCGCCAGCAGCTTAAACCCGCCTGGACAGGGGGCGGATGGCTACACCTTC.

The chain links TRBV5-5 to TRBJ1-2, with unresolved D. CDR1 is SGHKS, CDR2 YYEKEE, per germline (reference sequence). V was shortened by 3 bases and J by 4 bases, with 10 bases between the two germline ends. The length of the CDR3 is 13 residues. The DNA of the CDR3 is TGTGCCAGCAGCTCTCTGACAATCTATGGCTACACCTTC. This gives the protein CASSSLTIYGYTF.

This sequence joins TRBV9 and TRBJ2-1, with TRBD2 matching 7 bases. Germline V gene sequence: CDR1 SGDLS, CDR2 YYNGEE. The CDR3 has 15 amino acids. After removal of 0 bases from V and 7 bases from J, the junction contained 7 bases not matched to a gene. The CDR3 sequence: CASSVVAGAENEQFF. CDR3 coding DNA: TGTGCCAGCAGCGTAGTTGCGGGAGCGGAGAATGAGCAGTTCTTC.